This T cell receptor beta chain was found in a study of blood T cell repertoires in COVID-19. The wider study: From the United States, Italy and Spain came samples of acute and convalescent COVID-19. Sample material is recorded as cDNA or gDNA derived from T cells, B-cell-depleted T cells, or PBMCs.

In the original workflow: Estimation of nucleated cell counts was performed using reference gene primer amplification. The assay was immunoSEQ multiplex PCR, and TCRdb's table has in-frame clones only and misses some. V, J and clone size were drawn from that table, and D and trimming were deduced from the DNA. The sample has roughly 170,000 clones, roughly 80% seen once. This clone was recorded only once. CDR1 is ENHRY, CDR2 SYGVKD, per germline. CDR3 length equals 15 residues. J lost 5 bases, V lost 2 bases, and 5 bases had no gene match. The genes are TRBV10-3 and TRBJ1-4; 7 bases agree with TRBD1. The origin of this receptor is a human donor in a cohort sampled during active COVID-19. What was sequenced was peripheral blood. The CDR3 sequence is CAISERQGRNEKLFF. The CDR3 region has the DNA TGTGCCATCAGTGAGCGACAGGGCCGCAATGAAAAACTGTTTTTT.